A selection of T cell receptor beta chains follows, all from one sample in a study of neoadjuvant nivolumab and ipilimumab in lung cancer. Measured with immunoSEQ multiplex PCR; TCRdb has only the in-frame clones, and not every one. The table includes 40,000 to 60,000 clones, around 89% detected once. The source was blood, collected before neoadjuvant nivolumab, alone or with ipilimumab. These receptors all come from an adult with non-small cell lung cancer. Some clones in this sample may be carry-over from other donors' samples. Each CDR3 is given with its conserved first and last residue. The D gene is left open where the match is weak. Size tells how often a clone was seen (once, few, many) or the class of an expanded clone, and some rows leave it out.

j_call cdr3_length v_call d_call clone_size cdr3_aa cdr3_nt
TRBJ2-7 15 TRBV6-1 TRBD1 . CASSEGTGSSYEQYF TGTGCCAGCAGTGAAGGGACAGGTAGCTCCTACGAGCAGTACTTC
TRBJ2-4 12 TRBV7-9 . . CASSDHGDIQYF TGTGCCAGCAGCGACCATGGGGACATTCAGTACTTC
TRBJ2-1 15 TRBV7-2 . once CASSLDRAPYNEQFF TGTGCCAGCAGCTTAGACAGGGCCCCCTACAATGAGCAGTTCTTC
TRBJ2-7 13 TRBV5-4 . . CASSEFGSGELYF TGTGCCAGCAGCGAATTCGGGTCAGGAGAGCTGTACTTC
TRBJ2-7 11 TRBV6-6 . . CASSKYYEQYF TGTGCCAGCAGTAAATACTACGAGCAGTACTTC
TRBJ1-4 16 TRBV4-2 . . CASSTPVGRADEKLFF TGTGCCAGCAGCACCCCCGTCGGAAGGGCGGATGAAAAACTGTTTTTT
TRBJ2-2 16 TRBV5-4 . . CASSLEAGRGTGELFF TGTGCCAGCAGCTTAGAGGCGGGGAGAGGGACCGGGGAGCTGTTTTTT
TRBJ2-5 17 TRBV5-4 TRBD2 . CASSLAAASGGEETQYF TGTGCCAGCAGCTTGGCCGCTGCTAGCGGAGGCGAGGAGACCCAGTACTTC
TRBJ1-3 14 TRBV30 . . CAWRSMSSGNTIYF TGTGCCTGGAGGAGCATGAGCTCTGGAAACACCATATATTTT
TRBJ1-2 15 TRBV9 . once CASSPEAPLLGGYTF TGTGCCAGCAGCCCCGAGGCCCCCCTACTAGGTGGCTACACCTTC
TRBJ1-2 15 TRBV27 TRBD1 . CASSQIQGASYGYTF TGTGCCAGCAGTCAGATACAGGGGGCGAGTTATGGCTACACCTTC